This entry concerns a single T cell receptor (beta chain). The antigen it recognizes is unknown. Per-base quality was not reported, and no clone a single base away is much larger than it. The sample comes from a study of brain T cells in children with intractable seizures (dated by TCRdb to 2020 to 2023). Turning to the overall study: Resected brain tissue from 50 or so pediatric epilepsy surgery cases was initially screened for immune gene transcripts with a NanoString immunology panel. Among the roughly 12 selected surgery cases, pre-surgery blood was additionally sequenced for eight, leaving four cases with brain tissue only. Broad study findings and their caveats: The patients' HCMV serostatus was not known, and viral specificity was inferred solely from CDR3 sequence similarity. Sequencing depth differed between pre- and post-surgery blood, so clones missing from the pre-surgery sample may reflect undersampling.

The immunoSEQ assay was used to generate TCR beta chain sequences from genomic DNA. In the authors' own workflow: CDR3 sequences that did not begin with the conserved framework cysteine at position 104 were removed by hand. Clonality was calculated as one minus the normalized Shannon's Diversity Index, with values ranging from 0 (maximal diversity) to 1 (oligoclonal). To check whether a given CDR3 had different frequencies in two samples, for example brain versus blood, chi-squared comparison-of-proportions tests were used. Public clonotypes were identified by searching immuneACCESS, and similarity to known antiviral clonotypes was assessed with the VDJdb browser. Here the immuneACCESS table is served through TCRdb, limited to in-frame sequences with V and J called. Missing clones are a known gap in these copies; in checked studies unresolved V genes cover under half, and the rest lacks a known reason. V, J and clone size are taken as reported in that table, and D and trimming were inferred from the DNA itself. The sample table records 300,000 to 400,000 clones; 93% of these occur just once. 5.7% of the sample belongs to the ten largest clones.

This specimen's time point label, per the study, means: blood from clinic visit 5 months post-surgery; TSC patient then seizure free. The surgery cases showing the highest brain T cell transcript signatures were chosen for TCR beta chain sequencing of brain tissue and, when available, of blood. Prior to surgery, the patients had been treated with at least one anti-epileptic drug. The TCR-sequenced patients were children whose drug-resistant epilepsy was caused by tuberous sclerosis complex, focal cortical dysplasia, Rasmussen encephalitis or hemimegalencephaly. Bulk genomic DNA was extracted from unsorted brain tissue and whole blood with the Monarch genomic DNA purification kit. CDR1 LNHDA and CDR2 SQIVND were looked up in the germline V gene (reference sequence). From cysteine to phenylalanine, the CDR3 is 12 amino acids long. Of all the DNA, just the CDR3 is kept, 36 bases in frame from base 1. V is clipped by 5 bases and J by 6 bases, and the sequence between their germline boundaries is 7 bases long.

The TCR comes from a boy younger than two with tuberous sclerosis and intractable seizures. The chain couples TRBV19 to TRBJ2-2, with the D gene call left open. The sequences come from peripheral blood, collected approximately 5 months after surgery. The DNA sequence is TGTGCCAGTAGTGACCGATCCGGGGAGCTGTTTTTT. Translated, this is CASSDRSGELFF. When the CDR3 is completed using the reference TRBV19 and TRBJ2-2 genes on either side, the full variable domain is DGGITQSPKYLFRKEGQNVTLSCEQNLNHDAMYWYRQDPGQGLRLIYYSQIVNDFQKGDIAEGYSVSREKKESFPLTVTSAQKNPTAFYLCASSDRSGELFFGEGSRLTVL.